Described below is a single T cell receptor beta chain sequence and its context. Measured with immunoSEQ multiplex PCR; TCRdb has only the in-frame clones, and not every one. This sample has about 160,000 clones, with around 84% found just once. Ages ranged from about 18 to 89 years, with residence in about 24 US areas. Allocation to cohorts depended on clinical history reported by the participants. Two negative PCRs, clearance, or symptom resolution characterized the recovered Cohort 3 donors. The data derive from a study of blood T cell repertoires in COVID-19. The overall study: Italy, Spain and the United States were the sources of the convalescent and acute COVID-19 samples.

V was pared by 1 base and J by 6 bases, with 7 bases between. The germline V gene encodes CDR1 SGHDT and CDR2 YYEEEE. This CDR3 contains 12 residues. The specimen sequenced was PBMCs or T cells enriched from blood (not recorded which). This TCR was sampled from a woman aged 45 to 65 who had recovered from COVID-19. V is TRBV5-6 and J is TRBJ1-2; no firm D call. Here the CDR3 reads CASSLRVDGYTF. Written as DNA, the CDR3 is TGTGCCAGCAGCTTGCGGGTCGATGGCTACACCTTC.